These 11 T cell receptor beta chains share one sample of origin, sequenced in a study of T-cell reconstitution after alpha-beta-depleted transplantation in children. During its preparation, the TCRbeta library received unique molecular identifiers. TCRdb fed the PCR reads into MiXCR, producing one record per CDR3 protein. The sample contains hundreds of thousands of distinct CDR3 sequences, about a tenth of which appear only once. The sequencing used PBMCs, collected before TCRalphabeta/CD19-depleted stem cell transplant. The receptors shown here come from a child under two years old with acute myeloid leukemia, due to receive a stem cell transplant.

In this sample, this clonotype turned up many times. The chain has TRBV20-1 and TRBJ1-5; weak D call: TRBD1 (5 bases). The V gene lost 5 bases and the J gene lost 6 bases, with 17 bases spanning the gap. The germline V gene encodes CDR1 DFQATT and CDR2 SNEGSKA (reference sequence). CDR3 size: 14 residues. This CDR3 is CSAPEGSWAQPQHF. CDR3 in DNA: TGCAGTGCTCCGGAGGGGTCGTGGGCTCAGCCCCAGCATTTT.

V gene TRBV6-5 combines with J gene TRBJ1-6, with D unresolved. Germline V lookup: CDR1 MNHEY, CDR2 SVGAGI. Trimming shortened V by 1 base and J by 9 bases, and 19 bases separated the two germline ends. This CDR3 contains 17 residues. The CDR3 region is CASSYFRVTSASSPLHF. CDR3 DNA sequence: TGTGCCAGCAGTTACTTTCGAGTCACTTCAGCGAGTTCACCCCTCCACTTT.

This clonotype was detected many times. The rearrangement joins TRBV11-2 to TRBJ2-5; 10 positions agree with TRBD1. Losses at the gene ends were 3 bases for V and 4 bases for J; bases not matched to a gene: 2. CDR1 SGHAT and CDR2 FQNNGV come from the germline V gene. This CDR3 spans 14 amino acids. CDR3 residues: CASSFGQGVETQYF. The CDR3 bases are TGTGCCAGCAGCTTCGGACAGGGGGTAGAGACCCAGTACTTC. The full variable domain, in which reference TRBV11-2 and TRBJ2-5 provide the parts outside the CDR3, is EAGVAQSPRYKIIEKRQSVAFWCNPISGHATLYWYQQILGQGPKLLIQFQNNGVVDDSQLPKDRFSAERLKGVDSTLKIQPAKLEDSAVYLCASSFGQGVETQYFGPGTRLLVL.

This clonotype has ten or more counts. The chain combines TRBV11-3 with TRBJ1-3, with D perhaps TRBD1 (5 bases). Between the trimmed V and J ends, which lost 5 bases and 0 bases, there was a span of 14 bases. CDR1 is SGHNT, CDR2 YENEEA, per germline. CDR3 length equals 16 residues. CDR3 in amino acids: CASSRPQGSSGNTIYF. CDR3 sequence (DNA): TGTGCCAGCAGCCGGCCCCAGGGATCCTCTGGAAACACCATATATTTT.

This clonotype appeared many times. This sequence joins TRBV5-1 and TRBJ1-2; 7 nucleotides match TRBD1. The CDR3 is made up of 12 amino acids. Unmatched junction bases numbered 10, after V lost 3 bases and J lost 14 bases. Germline assignment: CDR1 SGHRS and CDR2 YFSETQ. The CDR3 protein is CASSSLGQEETF. The CDR3 nucleotides read TGCGCCAGCAGCTCCCTAGGACAGGAGGAGACCTTC. The whole variable domain, remainder taken from reference TRBV5-1 and TRBJ1-2, is KAGVTQTPRYLIKTRGQQVTLSCSPISGHRSVSWYQQTPGQGLQFLFEYFSETQRNKGNFPGRFSGRQFSNSRSEMNVSTLELGDSALYLCASSSLGQEETFGSGTRLTVV.

This clonotype occurred many times. The chain has TRBV19 and TRBJ1-1, with D unresolved. Germline V gene lookup returns CDR1 LNHDA and CDR2 SQIVND (reference sequence). The length of the CDR3 is 14 residues. Trimming removed 6 bases at V and 1 base at J, with 12 bases between. The CDR3 loop reads CASSLGLANTEAFF. The CDR3 DNA reads TGTGCCAGTAGCCTGGGGTTGGCGAACACTGAAGCTTTCTTT.

This clonotype was counted at least ten times. This CDR3 is CASSQEPEDTQYF. The CDR3 coding sequence is TGCGCCAGCAGCCAGGAGCCCGAGGATACGCAGTATTTT. The genes are TRBV4-1 and TRBJ2-3; the D is unclear. Trimming pared 3 bases from V and 6 bases from J, leaving 10 bases between. This CDR3 region has 13 residues. Germline loops: CDR1 MGHRA, CDR2 YSYEKL.

Here the CDR3 DNA reads TGTGCCACCAGTGATTTCAGGTCGGAGAAGCAGTACTTC. As protein: CATSDFRSEKQYF. The rearrangement links TRBV24-1 to TRBJ2-7, with D hard to call. Trimming removed 1 base from V and 8 bases from J, with 11 bases in between. CDR1 KGHDR and CDR2 SFDVKD come from the germline V gene. The CDR3 has 13 residues.

This chain uses TRBV5-5 with TRBJ2-1; D remains unclear. This CDR3 has 15 amino acids. The germline CDR1 and CDR2 sequences are SGHKS and YYEKEE (reference sequence). Trimming took off 0 bases at V and 5 bases at J, with 12 bases between the two ends. CDR3: CASSLAWVGNNEQFF. DNA for the CDR3: TGTGCCAGCAGCTTGGCGTGGGTTGGTAACAATGAGCAGTTCTTC.

This clonotype was seen a handful of times. This chain joins TRBV12-3 or TRBV12-4 and TRBJ2-7, with D tentatively TRBD2 (7 bases). This CDR3 has 14 amino acids. Trimming removed 7 bases at V and 2 bases at J, with 15 bases between. The CDR3 DNA is TGTGCCAGCACCCCAGGGGCGGGAGCCTACGAGCAGTACTTC. Translation: CASTPGAGAYEQYF.

This clonotype was counted ten times or more. V gene TRBV27 combines with J gene TRBJ2-3; unclear D gene. V was trimmed by 0 bases and J by 2 bases, leaving 12 bases between them. Germline V gene lookup returns CDR1 MNHEY and CDR2 SMNVEV (reference sequence). There are 16 residues in the CDR3. CDR3 DNA sequence: TGTGCCAGCAGTTTATCCCTTTGGACCGTCACAGATACGCAGTATTTT. Translating it yields CASSLSLWTVTDTQYF.